These 2 T cell receptor beta chains were all obtained from the same sample, sequenced in a study of T cell clonality in common variable immunodeficiency. The data were produced by immunoSEQ multiplex PCR, yet TCRdb's version contains in-frame clones alone and is incomplete. The profile covers tens of thousands of clones, none occurring a single time. The sequenced sample consisted of peripheral blood mononuclear cells. The receptors were sampled from a person aged 18 to 75 in good health.

Ten or more counts support this clone. The CDR3 goes on 3 residues after the read ends, and that part is filled in from the germline J gene. The gene calls are TRBV5-4 and TRBJ2-3, with TRBD1 matching over 7 bases. The CDR3 runs 16 residues. Germline values: CDR1 SGHNT, CDR2 YYREEE (reference sequence). The ends lost 4 bases at V and 4 bases at J; junction bases unmatched: 12. The CDR3 is CASSGPLRGISDTQYF. The sequenced part of the CDR3 DNA is TGTGCCAGCAGCGGACCCCTCAGGGGGATATCAGATACG.

This clone appeared many times. The CDR3 end is not reached by the read, which stops 3 residues before it; the germline J gene fills it in. This chain links TRBV19 with TRBJ2-1, with a tentative D call TRBD2 (8 bases). Trimming removed 6 bases from V and 6 bases from J, with 15 bases in between. The CDR3 has 14 residues. From germline, CDR1 is LNHDA and CDR2 SQIVND (reference sequence). CDR3 protein: CASSRGTRLNEQFF. The sequenced CDR3 bases are TGTGCCAGTAGCAGGGGGACTAGACTCAATGAG.